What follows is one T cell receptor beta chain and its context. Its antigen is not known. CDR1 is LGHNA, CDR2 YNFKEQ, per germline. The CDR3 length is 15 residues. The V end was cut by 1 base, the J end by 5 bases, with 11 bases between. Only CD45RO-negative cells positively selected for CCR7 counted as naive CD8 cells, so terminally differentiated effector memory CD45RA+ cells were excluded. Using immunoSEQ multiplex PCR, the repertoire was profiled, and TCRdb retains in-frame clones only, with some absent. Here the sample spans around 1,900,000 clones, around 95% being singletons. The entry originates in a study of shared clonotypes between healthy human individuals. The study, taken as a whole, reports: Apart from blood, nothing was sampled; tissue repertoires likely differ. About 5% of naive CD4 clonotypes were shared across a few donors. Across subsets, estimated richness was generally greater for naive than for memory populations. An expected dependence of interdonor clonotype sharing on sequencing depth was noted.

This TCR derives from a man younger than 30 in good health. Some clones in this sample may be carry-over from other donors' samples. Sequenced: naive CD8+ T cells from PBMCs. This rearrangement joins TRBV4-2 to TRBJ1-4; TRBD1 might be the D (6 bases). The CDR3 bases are TGTGCCAGCAGCCAAGGTAGGACAGAAAATGAAAAACTGTTTTTT. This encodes CASSQGRTENEKLFF.